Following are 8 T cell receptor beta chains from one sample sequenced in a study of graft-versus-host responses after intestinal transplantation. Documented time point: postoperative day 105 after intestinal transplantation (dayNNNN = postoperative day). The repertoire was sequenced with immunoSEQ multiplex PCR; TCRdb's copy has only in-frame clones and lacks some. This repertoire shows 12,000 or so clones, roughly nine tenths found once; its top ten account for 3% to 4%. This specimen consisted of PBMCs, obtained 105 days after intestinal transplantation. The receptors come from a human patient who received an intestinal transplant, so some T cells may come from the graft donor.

CDR3 region: CSVQGRPYEQYF. CDR3 bases: TGCAGCGTCCAGGGGCGGCCCTACGAGCAGTACTTC. The chain links TRBV29-1 to TRBJ2-7; D may be TRBD1 (6 bases). The germline CDR1 and CDR2 sequences are SQVTM and ANQGSEA. The CDR3 length is 12 residues. With 6 bases removed from V and 2 bases from J, the gap between germline ends came to 11 bases.

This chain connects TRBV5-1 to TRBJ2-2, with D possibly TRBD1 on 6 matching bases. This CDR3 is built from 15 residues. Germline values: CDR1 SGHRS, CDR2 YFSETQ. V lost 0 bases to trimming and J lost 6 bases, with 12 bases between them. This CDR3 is CASSLAGAGAGELFF. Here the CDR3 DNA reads TGCGCCAGCAGCTTGGCCGGGGCAGGGGCCGGGGAGCTGTTTTTT. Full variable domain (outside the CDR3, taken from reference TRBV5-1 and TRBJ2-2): KAGVTQTPRYLIKTRGQQVTLSCSPISGHRSVSWYQQTPGQGLQFLFEYFSETQRNKGNFPGRFSGRQFSNSRSEMNVSTLELGDSALYLCASSLAGAGAGELFFGEGSRLTVL.

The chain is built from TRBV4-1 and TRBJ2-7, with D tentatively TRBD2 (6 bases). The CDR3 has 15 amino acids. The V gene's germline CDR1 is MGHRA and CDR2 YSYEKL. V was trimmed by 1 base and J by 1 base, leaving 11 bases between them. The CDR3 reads CASSQGGEASYEQYF. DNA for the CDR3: TGCGCCAGCAGCCAAGGAGGGGAGGCATCCTACGAGCAGTACTTC.

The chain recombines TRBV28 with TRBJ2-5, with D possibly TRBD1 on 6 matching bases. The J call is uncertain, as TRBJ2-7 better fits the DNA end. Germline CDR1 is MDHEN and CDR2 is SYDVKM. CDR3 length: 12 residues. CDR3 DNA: TGTGCCGTCACAGGGATGGGTCTCGAGCAGTACTTC. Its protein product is CAVTGMGLEQYF.

For the CDR3, the DNA is TGTGCCACCAGCAGTACGACAGGGGTGATGTGGTATGGCTACACCTTC. The encoded protein is CATSSTTGVMWYGYTF. The rearrangement links TRBV15 to TRBJ1-2, with 8 bases matching TRBD1. CDR3 length: 16 amino acids. CDR1 LNHNV and CDR2 YYDKDF come from the germline V gene (reference sequence). V gave up 3 bases and J gave up 5 bases; unmatched junction bases: 11. The complete variable domain, with remaining parts taken from reference TRBV15 and TRBJ1-2, reads DAMVIQNPRYQVTQFGKPVTLSCSQTLNHNVMYWYQQKSSQAPKLLFHYYDKDFNNEADTPDNFQSRRPNTSFCFLDIRSPGLGDTAMYLCATSSTTGVMWYGYTFGSGTRLTVV.

The CDR3 DNA is TGCAGCGTTGGGTTCTCCTACGAGCAGTACTTC. It yields the protein CSVGFSYEQYF. The chain employs TRBV29-1 and TRBJ2-7; D gene uncertain. V dropped 4 bases and J dropped 0 bases, with 4 bases sitting between them. The CDR3 extends over 11 amino acids. In germline, CDR1 is SQVTM, CDR2 ANQGSEA.

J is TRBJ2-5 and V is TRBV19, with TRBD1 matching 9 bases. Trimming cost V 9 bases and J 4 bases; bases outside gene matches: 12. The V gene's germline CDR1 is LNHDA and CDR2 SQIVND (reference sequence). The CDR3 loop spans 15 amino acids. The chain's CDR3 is CASRSKGQGVETQYF. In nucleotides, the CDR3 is TGTGCCAGCCGCTCTAAGGGACAGGGAGTAGAGACCCAGTACTTC.

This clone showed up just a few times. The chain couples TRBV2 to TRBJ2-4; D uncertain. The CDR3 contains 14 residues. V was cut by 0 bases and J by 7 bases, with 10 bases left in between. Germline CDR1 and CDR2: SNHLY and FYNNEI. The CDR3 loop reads CASSEARKGNIQYF. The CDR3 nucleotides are TGTGCCAGCAGTGAAGCGCGAAAGGGCAACATTCAGTACTTC.